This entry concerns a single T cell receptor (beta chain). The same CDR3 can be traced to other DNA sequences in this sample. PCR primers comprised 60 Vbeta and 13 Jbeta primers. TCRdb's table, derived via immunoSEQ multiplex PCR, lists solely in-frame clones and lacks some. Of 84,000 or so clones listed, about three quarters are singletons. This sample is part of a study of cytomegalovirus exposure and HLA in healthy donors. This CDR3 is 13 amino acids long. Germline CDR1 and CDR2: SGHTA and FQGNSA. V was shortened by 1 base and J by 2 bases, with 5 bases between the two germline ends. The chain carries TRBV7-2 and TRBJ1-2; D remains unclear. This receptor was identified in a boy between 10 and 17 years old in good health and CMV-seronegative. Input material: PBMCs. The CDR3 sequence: CASSLGRNYGYTF. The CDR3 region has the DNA TGTGCCAGCAGCTTAGGTCGGAACTATGGCTACACCTTC.